The clone carrying this T cell receptor beta chain showed up just once. What it binds is not known. The germline V gene encodes CDR1 MDHEN and CDR2 SYDVKM. CDR3 length: 17 residues. Germline trimming cut 5 bases from V and 0 bases from J; bases unmatched to any gene: 13. This sample is part of a study of cytomegalovirus exposure and HLA in healthy donors. Overall study: The platform used for the 100 to 150 validation repertoires matched that of the roughly 700 first-cohort repertoires, a later analysis reported.

Sequencing used immunoSEQ multiplex PCR; TCRdb keeps in-frame clones, though not all of them. Seen here are 100,000 to 150,000 clones, about 96% observed once, and the top ten hold about 1.7%. Study-wide points: The study labeled 180 or so TCR beta chains cytomegalovirus-associated. Reportedly, diagnosis of cytomegalovirus status by the classifier showed high specificity and sensitivity.

The rearrangement joins TRBV28 to TRBJ2-7; 7 positions match TRBD1. What was sequenced was PBMCs. The receptor's source is a man aged 18-30 years in good health and CMV-seronegative. CDR3 coding DNA: TGTGCCAGCAGTCCCATCCTCGTACGACAGGGCTCCTACGAGCAGTACTTC. This translates into CASSPILVRQGSYEQYF.